This entry concerns a single T cell receptor beta chain. What it binds is unknown. Amplification used 60 Vbeta primers and 13 Jbeta primers. Sequenced by immunoSEQ multiplex PCR; TCRdb stores in-frame clones only, minus some. The data show 150,000 to 200,000 clones, roughly 81% seen once. These data belong to a study of cytomegalovirus exposure and HLA in healthy donors. About the research overall: Some 90 million unique TCRs from HLA-typed donors were held in an early data release. Study-wide results and limits: Generally TCR sequences proved uncommon, though certain public TCRs appeared in numerous donors. TCR beta chain V- and J-gene trimming was linked, in a later analysis, to a missense variant in DCLRE1C. Some V segments, including TRBV6-2 and TRBV6-3, were excluded as indistinguishable.

The germline CDR1 and CDR2 sequences are SEHNR and FQNEAQ (reference sequence). V lost 3 bases, J lost 2 bases, and 1 base stayed unmatched. The CDR3 length is 15 residues. The sequenced material came from PBMCs. The receptor was isolated from a girl under 18 in good health and CMV-seropositive. V and J are TRBV7-9 and TRBJ2-2; 9 bases agree with TRBD2. The CDR3 here is CASSLRGGNTGELFF. As DNA, the CDR3 is TGTGCCAGCAGCTTGCGGGGGGGAAACACCGGGGAGCTGTTTTTT.